This T cell receptor (beta chain) was documented in a study of blood T cell repertoires in COVID-19. Study-level information: The study drew acute and convalescent COVID-19 samples from the United States, Italy and Spain. The analysed material was cDNA or gDNA that came from T cells, B-cell-depleted T cells, or PBMCs.

The CDR3 contains 17 residues. Germline lookup yields CDR1 MNHNS and CDR2 SASEGT. J lost 5 bases, V lost 3 bases, and 6 bases had no gene match. Per the authors' pipeline: Nucleated cell counts were estimated from reference gene primer amplification. Some clones are missing from TCRdb's copy, which holds only in-frame ones; the method was immunoSEQ multiplex PCR. V, J and clone size reflect that table, while D and trimming were determined from the DNA. The sample yields approximately 28,000 clones, around 67% seen once. The chain carries TRBV6-1 and TRBJ2-3; 15 nucleotides line up with TRBD2. The TCR was taken from a man in his 60s with active or convalescent COVID-19. Sequenced sample: peripheral blood. CDR3 DNA sequence: TGTGCCAGCAGTGAGCCCCCGGGACTAGCGGGGGGAGATACGCAGTATTTT. It is translated as CASSEPPGLAGGDTQYF.